The TCR beta chain under discussion was sequenced for a study of chemoradiotherapy in HPV16-positive cancers (dated by TCRdb to the early 2020s). Context from the whole study: Functional T-cell assays on cells from a couple of HPV16-positive patients defined candidate HPV-specific T-cell clones and common TCR motifs. The study set out to ask whether T-cell immunity against the HPV oncoproteins E6 and E7 changes over the course of chemoradiotherapy and whether that immunity affects survival. The candidate HPV-specific TCRs and motifs were subsequently tracked in TCR repertoires obtained from roughly 90 patients with HPV-related cancers. Paper-wide results and their limitations: In HPV16-positive patients, expansion of HPV-responsive T cells during chemoradiotherapy was found to be associated with improved recurrence-free survival. Expansion of candidate HPV-specific clones and E7-related TCR motifs was observed in the tumor microenvironment during treatment, whereas no such expansion was observed for non-HPV-specific T cells. The survival association was reported for HPV16-positive patients, and the functional definition of HPV-specific T cells was derived from only a couple of HPV16-positive patients.

Repertoires were sampled multiple times during chemoradiotherapy, which allowed clonal expansion in the tumor microenvironment to be followed. This clone came up once. What this receptor recognizes is not known. No base-level quality is on record; no much larger clone is a single base apart. Libraries were built with the immunoSEQ multiplex PCR assay. The clones in this table, taken by TCRdb from immuneACCESS, are in-frame only. Not every clone is retained; where verified, under half of the shortfall comes from an unresolved V gene, and the cause of the rest is unknown. A total of several thousand clones appear in this sample, roughly 78% of them only once. The top ten hold around two fifths of the sample. The clonotype was recovered from a human donor with HPV-associated anogenital cancer. The material was obtained from a patient who underwent chemoradiotherapy.

CDR3 sequence: CASTGQAQSTEAFF. Here is the DNA: TGTGCCAGCACGGGACAGGCTCAATCTACTGAAGCTTTCTTT. This chain joins TRBV25-1 to TRBJ1-1, with 8 middle bases fitting TRBD1. Trimming takes 7 bases off V and 5 bases off J; junction bases not matched to a gene: 9. The germline V gene encodes CDR1 MGHDK and CDR2 SYGVNS. Inclusive of the bounding cysteine and phenylalanine, the CDR3 is 14 residues long. The CDR3 DNA has 42 bases and is translated from base 1.